Sequencing of this T cell receptor (beta chain) was carried out in a study of blood T cell repertoires in COVID-19. This CDR3 is built from 13 residues. Germline V gene sequence: CDR1 MDHEN, CDR2 SYDVKM. V lost 6 bases, J lost 8 bases, and 16 bases lay in between. Here immunoSEQ multiplex PCR was the method, and the copy in TCRdb shows in-frame clones only, minus some. The sample lists approximately 450,000 clones, 80% to 90% occurring once. The V gene is TRBV28, the J gene TRBJ1-2; the D is unclear. This receptor was identified in a woman younger than 45 with acute or convalescent COVID-19. The sample was peripheral blood. The DNA of the CDR3 is TGTGCCAGCAGCTCAACAGCACCTGGGGGCTACACCTTC. This translates into CASSSTAPGGYTF.